These T cell receptor beta chains were read from a single sample in a study of cytomegalovirus exposure and HLA in healthy donors. This table comes from immunoSEQ multiplex PCR, and its TCRdb copy is limited to in-frame clones, with some not included. The table lists some 45,000 clones, roughly 69% of them singletons, with 3.4% in the top ten. The source material was PBMCs. The origin of the receptors is a woman in her twenties or thirties in good health and CMV-seronegative. Each CDR3 is given with its conserved first and last residue. D genes are given only for firm matches. Size is omitted from some rows. Given values are once, few, many or a class for expanded clones.

j_gene: TRBJ1-1
d_gene: .
abundance: many
len: 13
v_gene: TRBV5-1
CDR3nt: TGCGCCAGCAGTTTAGGGGGAGCGGCTGAAGCTTTCTTT
CDR3aa: CASSLGGAAEAFF

j_gene: TRBJ1-4
d_gene: TRBD1
abundance: .
len: 16
v_gene: TRBV29-1
CDR3nt: TGCAGCGTAACAGGACAGGGGGCTTCAACTAATGAAAAACTGTTTTTT
CDR3aa: CSVTGQGASTNEKLFF

j_gene: TRBJ2-1
d_gene: .
abundance: .
len: 14
v_gene: TRBV5-3
CDR3nt: TGTGCCAGAAGCTGGGCTACCTATTACAATGAGCAGTTCTTC
CDR3aa: CARSWATYYNEQFF

j_gene: TRBJ2-7
d_gene: .
abundance: .
len: 15
v_gene: TRBV7-2
CDR3nt: TGTGCCAGCAGCTTCACCGGGAGCACCCCGAGCGAGCAGTACTTC
CDR3aa: CASSFTGSTPSEQYF

j_gene: TRBJ1-5
d_gene: TRBD1
abundance: few
len: 14
v_gene: TRBV5-1
CDR3nt: TGCGCCAGCAGCTGGACAGGGGGCAATCAGCCCCAGCATTTT
CDR3aa: CASSWTGGNQPQHF

j_gene: TRBJ2-2
d_gene: TRBD2
abundance: .
len: 13
v_gene: TRBV5-1
CDR3nt: TGCGCCAGCAGGCTAGCGGCCACCGGGGAGCTGTTTTTT
CDR3aa: CASRLAATGELFF

j_gene: TRBJ2-7
d_gene: .
abundance: few
len: 12
v_gene: TRBV29-1
CDR3nt: TGCAGCGGGGGGGACTTTGCCTACGAGCAGTACTTC
CDR3aa: CSGGDFAYEQYF

j_gene: TRBJ2-5
d_gene: .
abundance: .
len: 13
v_gene: TRBV29-1
CDR3nt: TGCAGCGTTGAACAGGGGTTCGGGGAGACCCAGTACTTC
CDR3aa: CSVEQGFGETQYF

j_gene: TRBJ2-1
d_gene: .
abundance: once
len: 16
v_gene: TRBV6-1
CDR3nt: TGTGCCAGCAGTGAACAAGCGGTGAGCTCCTACAATGAGCAGTTCTTC
CDR3aa: CASSEQAVSSYNEQFF

j_gene: TRBJ2-1
d_gene: TRBD1
abundance: once
len: 15
v_gene: TRBV9
CDR3nt: TGTGCCAGCAGCGTGCCTAGGGACAGGGCGCATGAGCAGTTCTTC
CDR3aa: CASSVPRDRAHEQFF

j_gene: TRBJ1-6
d_gene: .
abundance: .
len: 14
v_gene: TRBV30
CDR3nt: TGTGCCTGGAGGTACGGACTAGCGGATTCACCCCTCCACTTT
CDR3aa: CAWRYGLADSPLHF

j_gene: TRBJ2-1
d_gene: TRBD2
abundance: .
len: 11
v_gene: TRBV29-1
CDR3nt: TGCAGCGTTGAGCGGGGGAAGTCGTGGTTCTTC
CDR3aa: CSVERGKSWFF

j_gene: TRBJ2-7
d_gene: .
abundance: .
len: 14
v_gene: TRBV5-1
CDR3nt: TGCGCCAGCAGCTTCCGGGATCCCTCCTACGAGCAGTACTTC
CDR3aa: CASSFRDPSYEQYF

j_gene: TRBJ1-1
d_gene: .
abundance: .
len: 12
v_gene: TRBV30
CDR3nt: TGTGCCTGGTGGAGTAGGGGCACTGAAGCTTTCTTT
CDR3aa: CAWWSRGTEAFF

j_gene: TRBJ1-5
d_gene: .
abundance: .
len: 13
v_gene: TRBV29-1
CDR3nt: TGCAGCGTTGAAGAGTCCGGAGATCAGCCCCAGCATTTT
CDR3aa: CSVEESGDQPQHF